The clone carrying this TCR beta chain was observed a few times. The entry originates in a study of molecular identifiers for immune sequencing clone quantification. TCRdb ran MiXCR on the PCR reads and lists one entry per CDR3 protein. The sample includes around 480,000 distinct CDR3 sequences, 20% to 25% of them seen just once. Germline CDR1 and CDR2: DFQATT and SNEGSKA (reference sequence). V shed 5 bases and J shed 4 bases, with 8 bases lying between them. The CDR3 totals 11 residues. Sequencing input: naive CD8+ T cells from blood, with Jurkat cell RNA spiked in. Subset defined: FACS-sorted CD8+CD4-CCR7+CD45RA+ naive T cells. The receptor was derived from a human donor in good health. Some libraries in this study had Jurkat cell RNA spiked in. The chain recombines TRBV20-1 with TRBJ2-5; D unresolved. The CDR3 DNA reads TGCAGTGCTTCCCATGGAGAGACCCAGTACTTC. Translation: CSASHGETQYF.